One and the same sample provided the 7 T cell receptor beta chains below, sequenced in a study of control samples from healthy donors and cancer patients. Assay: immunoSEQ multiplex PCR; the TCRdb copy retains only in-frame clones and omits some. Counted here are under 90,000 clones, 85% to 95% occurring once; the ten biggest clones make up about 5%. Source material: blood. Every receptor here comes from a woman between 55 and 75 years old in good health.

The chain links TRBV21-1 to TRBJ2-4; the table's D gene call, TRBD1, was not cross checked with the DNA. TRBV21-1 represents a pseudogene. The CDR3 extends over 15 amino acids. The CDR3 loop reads CASRGTGGAKNIQYF. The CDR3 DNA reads TGTGCCAGCAGGGGGACAGGGGGAGCCAAAAACATTCAGTACTTC.

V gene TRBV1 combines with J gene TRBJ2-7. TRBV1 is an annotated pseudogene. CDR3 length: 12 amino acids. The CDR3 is CTSSQVKFEQYF. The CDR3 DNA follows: TGCACCAGCAGCCAAGTCAAGTTCGAGCAGTACTTC.

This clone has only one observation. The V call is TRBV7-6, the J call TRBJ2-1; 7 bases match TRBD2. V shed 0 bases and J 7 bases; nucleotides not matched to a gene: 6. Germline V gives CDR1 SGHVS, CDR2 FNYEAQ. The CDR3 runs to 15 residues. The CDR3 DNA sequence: TGTGCCAGCAGCTTAGCGGGAGGGCCAGTAAATGAGCAGTTCTTC. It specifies CASSLAGGPVNEQFF.

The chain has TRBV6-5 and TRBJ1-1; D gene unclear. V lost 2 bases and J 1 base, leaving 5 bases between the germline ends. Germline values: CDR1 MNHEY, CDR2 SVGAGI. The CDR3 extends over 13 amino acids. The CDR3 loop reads CASSYTGNTEAFF. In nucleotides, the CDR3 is TGTGCCAGCAGTTACACGGGGAACACTGAAGCTTTCTTT.

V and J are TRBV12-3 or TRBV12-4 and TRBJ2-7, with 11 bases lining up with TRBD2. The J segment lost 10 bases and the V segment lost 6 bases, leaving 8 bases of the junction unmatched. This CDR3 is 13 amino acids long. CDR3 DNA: TGTGCCAGCAGGGTAGCGGGAGGGGAAGTTCAGTACTTC. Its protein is CASRVAGGEVQYF.

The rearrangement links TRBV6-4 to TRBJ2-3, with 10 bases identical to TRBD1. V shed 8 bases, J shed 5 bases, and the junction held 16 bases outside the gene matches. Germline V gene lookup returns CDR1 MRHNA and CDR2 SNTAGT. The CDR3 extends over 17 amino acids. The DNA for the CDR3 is TGTGCCAGCCATACAAGCAGCGGGACAGGGGTAGGAGATACGCAGTATTTT. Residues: CASHTSSGTGVGDTQYF.

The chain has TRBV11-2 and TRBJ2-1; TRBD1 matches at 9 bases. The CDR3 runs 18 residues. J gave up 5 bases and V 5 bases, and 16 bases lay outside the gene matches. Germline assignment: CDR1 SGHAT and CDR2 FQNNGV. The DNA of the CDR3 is TGTGCCAGCAGCAACGGACAGGGGTTCGTTGAGGCACACAATGAGCAGTTCTTC. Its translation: CASSNGQGFVEAHNEQFF. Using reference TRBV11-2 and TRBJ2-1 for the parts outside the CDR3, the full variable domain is EAGVAQSPRYKIIEKRQSVAFWCNPISGHATLYWYQQILGQGPKLLIQFQNNGVVDDSQLPKDRFSAERLKGVDSTLKIQPAKLEDSAVYLCASSNGQGFVEAHNEQFFGPGTRLTVL.